Below, 7 T cell receptor beta chains from the same sample are listed, as sequenced in a study of blood T cell repertoires in COVID-19. TCRdb's table, derived via immunoSEQ multiplex PCR, lists solely in-frame clones and lacks some. The data contain 300,000 or so clones, just over 85% of them singletons. Sample: PBMCs or T cells enriched from blood (not recorded which). The receptors shown here come from a woman aged 40 to 50 with acute COVID-19.

The rearrangement uses TRBV7-9 and TRBJ2-3, with D maybe TRBD2 (5 bases). Germline CDR1 reads SEHNR; CDR2 reads FQNEAQ (reference sequence). This CDR3 spans 14 amino acids. Trimming cost V 1 base and J 0 bases, with 5 bases left between them. Here the CDR3 DNA reads TGTGCCAGCAGCTTAGGGACTAGCACAGATACGCAGTATTTT. The encoded protein is CASSLGTSTDTQYF.

This chain uses TRBV6-5 with TRBJ1-3; 8 bases fit TRBD1. There are 15 residues in the CDR3. Germline-derived CDR1 and CDR2 are MNHEY and SVGAGI. V was pared by 6 bases and J by 2 bases, with 6 bases of the junction left unmatched. As DNA, the CDR3 is TGTGCCAGCAGGATCGACAGGGGCCCTGGAAACACCATATATTTT. Protein product: CASRIDRGPGNTIYF.

The chain is built from TRBV7-9 and TRBJ1-2, with D unresolved. The ends were cut back, 1 base at V and 8 bases at J, with 8 bases in the middle. The CDR3 length is 12 residues. CDR1 and CDR2 (germline): SEHNR, FQNEAQ (reference sequence). The CDR3 DNA sequence: TGTGCCAGCAGCTTAGAAGGAGACGGCTACACCTTC. Amino acid sequence: CASSLEGDGYTF.

Comment on this clone: Given a much more abundant clone one base away, this may be a read error. CDR3 amino acids: CASSWGGNTEAFF. For the CDR3, the DNA is TGTGCCAGCAGTTGGGGGGGGAACACTGAAGCTTTCTTT. The chain joins TRBV2 to TRBJ1-1, with D possibly matching TRBD1 (5 bases). Germline values: CDR1 SNHLY, CDR2 FYNNEI. The CDR3 totals 13 residues. V dropped 5 bases and J dropped 1 base, with 8 bases sitting between them.

This chain links TRBV11-2 with TRBJ1-2; the match to TRBD1 covers 8 bases. The CDR3 has 14 amino acids. Germline V gene sequence: CDR1 SGHAT, CDR2 FQNNGV. V was clipped by 0 bases and J by 7 bases; unmatched bases: 4. The CDR3 sequence is CASSLDGTGAGYTF. CDR3 nucleotide sequence: TGTGCCAGCAGCTTAGATGGGACAGGAGCTGGCTACACCTTC.

As DNA, the CDR3 is TGCGCCAGCAGCTTGGGAGGGAACGAGCAGTACTTC. Protein: CASSLGGNEQYF. The V and J genes are TRBV4-3 and TRBJ2-7; 7 bases map to TRBD2. CDR3 length equals 12 residues. The germline V gene encodes CDR1 LGHNA and CDR2 YSLEER. V shed 5 bases and J 5 bases; nucleotides not matched to a gene: 3.

Concerning this clone itself: A junction end diverges from the germline sequence, so it may reflect a read error. The V call is TRBV6-2 or TRBV6-3, the J call TRBJ2-2; D not resolved. Germline CDR1 and CDR2: MNHEY and SVGEGT. This CDR3 region has 11 residues. CDR3 region: CATSRAGELFF. DNA for the CDR3: TGTGCCACCAGTCGGGCCGGGGAGCTGTTTTTT.